A single sample is the source of the 14 T cell receptor beta chains below, sequenced in a study of blood T cell repertoires in COVID-19. Profiled with immunoSEQ multiplex PCR; TCRdb holds only in-frame clones, not every one. Of tens of thousands of clones in the sample, around 83% were seen once. The sequencing input was peripheral blood. The source is a human donor in a cohort sampled during active COVID-19.

V and J are TRBV4-1 and TRBJ2-1; 8 positions match TRBD2. Germline V gene sequence: CDR1 MGHRA, CDR2 YSYEKL. The CDR3 runs to 15 residues. Trimming took 4 bases from V and 7 from J; bases not matched to a gene: 9. Here the CDR3 reads CASSPGTRFPNEQFF. The CDR3 nucleotides read TGCGCCAGCAGCCCCGGGACTAGGTTTCCGAATGAGCAGTTCTTC.

The chain recombines TRBV3-1 (or the pseudogene TRBV3-2) with TRBJ2-6; D may be TRBD1 (6 bases). V lost 3 bases, J lost 2 bases, and 8 bases lay in between. Per germline, CDR1 LGHDT and CDR2 YNNKEL (reference sequence). The CDR3 totals 15 residues. The CDR3 loop reads CASSHRQAGANVLTF. In DNA, the CDR3 is TGTGCCAGCAGCCACCGACAGGCTGGGGCCAACGTCCTGACTTTC.

This clone was observed a handful of times. The genes are TRBV18 and TRBJ1-5; the D gene is possibly TRBD1 (5 bases). CDR3 length: 14 residues. Germline values: CDR1 KGHSH, CDR2 LQKENI. The V end lost 3 bases, the J end lost 5 bases, and 11 bases lay between the germline ends. The CDR3 region has the DNA TGTGCCAGCTCACCCGACAGAGTTTATCAGCCCCAGCATTTT. Translated: CASSPDRVYQPQHF.

V usage is TRBV6-5 and J usage is TRBJ1-5, with TRBD1 identical over 9 bases. This CDR3 comprises 13 residues. Trimming cost V 6 bases and J 7 bases; bases outside gene matches: 4. The V gene's germline CDR1 is MNHEY and CDR2 SVGAGI. The CDR3 coding sequence is TGTGCCAGCAGAGGACAGGGGAGCCAGCCCCAGCATTTT. Translating it yields CASRGQGSQPQHF.

The J gene is TRBJ2-7, the V gene TRBV4-2; D possibly corresponds to TRBD1 (5 bases). This CDR3 spans 13 amino acids. The V and J ends lost 3 bases and 2 bases respectively, with 8 bases between them. Germline CDR1 and CDR2: LGHNA and YNFKEQ. CDR3 region: CASSQTVTYEQYF. CDR3 bases: TGTGCCAGCAGCCAGACAGTTACCTACGAGCAGTACTTC.

CDR3 sequence: CASSSGLLEQYF. The CDR3, as DNA: TGTGCCAGCAGCTCCGGTCTGTTAGAGCAGTACTTC. The gene calls are TRBV11-2 and TRBJ2-7; D is undetermined. V lost 4 bases, J lost 7 bases, and 11 bases lay in between. Germline V gene sequence: CDR1 SGHAT, CDR2 FQNNGV. There are 12 residues in the CDR3.

The V and J genes are TRBV29-1 and TRBJ1-2, with 7 bases aligning to TRBD1. The V and J ends lost 2 bases and 7 bases, in that order; junction bases with no gene match: 7. Germline CDR1 is SQVTM and CDR2 is ANQGSEA. This CDR3 is 13 amino acids long. In DNA form, the CDR3 reads TGCAGCGTTGAAATCCGACAGGGCAGTGGCTACACCTTC. Its protein is CSVEIRQGSGYTF.

The V call is TRBV19, the J call TRBJ2-7; TRBD2 is a possible D gene (6 bases). The V end was cut by 9 bases, the J end by 0 bases, with 18 bases between. This CDR3 is 15 amino acids long. The germline gives CDR1 LNHDA, CDR2 SQIVND (reference sequence). CDR3 in amino acids: CASQTREGFSYEQYF. Here the CDR3 DNA reads TGTGCCAGCCAGACTAGAGAGGGGTTCTCCTACGAGCAGTACTTC.

The chain has TRBV5-1 and TRBJ2-7; 7 bases map to TRBD1. V lost 0 bases, J lost 3 bases, and 6 bases stayed unmatched. Germline-derived CDR1 and CDR2 are SGHRS and YFSETQ. The length of the CDR3 is 15 residues. CDR3 residues: CASSLGQGIGYEQYF. CDR3 in DNA: TGCGCCAGCAGCTTGGGACAGGGAATAGGCTACGAGCAGTACTTC.

The V gene is TRBV11-2, the J gene TRBJ2-3, with D perhaps matching TRBD1 (6 bases). V was pared by 2 bases and J by 5 bases, with 14 bases between. The CDR3 is made up of 15 amino acids. CDR1 and CDR2 from the germline V gene are SGHAT and FQNNGV. CDR3 amino acids: CASSLQGKAGDTQYF. The CDR3 DNA reads as TGTGCCAGCAGCTTACAGGGGAAGGCCGGAGATACGCAGTATTTT.

This clone has a handful of counts. The chain links TRBV30 to TRBJ1-3, with D unresolved. The V gene's germline CDR1 is GTSNPN and CDR2 SVGIG (reference sequence). With 4 bases removed from V and 0 bases from J, the gap between germline ends came to 7 bases. The CDR3 spans 13 residues. The CDR3 region has the DNA TGTGCCTGGATTCCGTCCTCTGGAAACACCATATATTTT. This codes for CAWIPSSGNTIYF.

In DNA, the CDR3 is TGTGCCAGCAGCAGACGGACAGGAGGTACGGCTGAAGCTTTCTTT. Translated: CASSRRTGGTAEAFF. V gene TRBV7-9 combines with J gene TRBJ1-1; 7 bases fit TRBD1. Trimming at V came to 5 bases and at J to 6 bases, leaving 12 bases not matched to a gene. Germline V gene lookup returns CDR1 SEHNR and CDR2 FQNEAQ (reference sequence). CDR3 size: 15 residues. The full variable domain, rest sourced from reference TRBV7-9 and TRBJ1-1, is DTGVSQNPRHKITKRGQNVTFRCDPISEHNRLYWYRQTLGQGPEFLTYFQNEAQLEKSRLLSDRFSAERPKGSFSTLEIQRTEQGDSAMYLCASSRRTGGTAEAFFGQGTRLTVV.

V usage is TRBV30 and J usage is TRBJ1-6; 9 positions agree with TRBD1. V lost 2 bases to trimming and J lost 9 bases; unmatched junction nucleotides: 5. This CDR3 spans 14 amino acids. Germline V gives CDR1 GTSNPN, CDR2 SVGIG (reference sequence). CDR3 protein: CAWSTGTGRSPLHF. The CDR3 DNA is TGTGCCTGGAGTACCGGGACAGGGCGTTCACCCCTCCACTTT.

The chain recombines TRBV6-4 with TRBJ2-7; 8 bases map to TRBD2. V trimming: 9 bases; J trimming: 4 bases; junction bases outside the gene matches: 8. From germline, CDR1 is MRHNA and CDR2 SNTAGT. The CDR3 is made up of 13 amino acids. CDR3 coding DNA: TGTGCCAGTAGGAGCGGGGGTGGGTACGAGCAGTACTTC. It codes for CASRSGGGYEQYF.